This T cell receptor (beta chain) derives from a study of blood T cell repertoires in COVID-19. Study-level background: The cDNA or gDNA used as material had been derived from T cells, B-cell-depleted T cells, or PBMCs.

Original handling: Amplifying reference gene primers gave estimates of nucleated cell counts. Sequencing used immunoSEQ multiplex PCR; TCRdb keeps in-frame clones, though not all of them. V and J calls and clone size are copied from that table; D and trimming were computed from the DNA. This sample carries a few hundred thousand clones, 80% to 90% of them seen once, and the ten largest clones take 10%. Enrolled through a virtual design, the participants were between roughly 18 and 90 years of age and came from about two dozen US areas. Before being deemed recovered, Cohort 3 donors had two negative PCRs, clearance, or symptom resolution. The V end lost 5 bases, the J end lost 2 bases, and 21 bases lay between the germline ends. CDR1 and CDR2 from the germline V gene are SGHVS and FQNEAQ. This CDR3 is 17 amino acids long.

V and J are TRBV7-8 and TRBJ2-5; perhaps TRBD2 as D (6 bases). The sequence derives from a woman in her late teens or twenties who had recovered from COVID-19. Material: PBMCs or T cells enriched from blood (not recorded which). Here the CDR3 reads CASSHLKARRVQETQYF. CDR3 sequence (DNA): TGTGCCAGCAGCCACCTGAAGGCTAGGAGGGTACAAGAGACCCAGTACTTC.